This TCR beta chain was captured in a study of T cell clonality in common variable immunodeficiency. This clone was recorded at least ten times. Its antigen is still unknown. The read stops 3 residues short of the end of the CDR3; the missing end is completed from the germline J gene. Germline V gene lookup returns CDR1 SGHRS and CDR2 YFSETQ. This CDR3 has 17 amino acids. V lost 0 bases and J lost 5; bases outside the gene matches: 9. Points from the study as a whole: Fewer deletions and N-nucleotide insertions were reportedly seen in common variable immunodeficiency TCR beta sequences. Shared TCRbeta clones were fewer between CVID subjects than controls. Patient heterogeneity in the CVID cohort limited correlations between repertoire features and clinical complications.

Blood samples were heparinized, about 4.5 to 9 ml per donor. Sequencing used immunoSEQ multiplex PCR; TCRdb keeps in-frame clones, though not all of them. The specimen has under 40,000 clones, none found just once. Sequencing input: peripheral blood mononuclear cells. The rearrangement uses TRBV5-1 and TRBJ2-5; 11 nucleotides match TRBD1. This sequence originates from a human donor with common variable immunodeficiency. The CDR3 DNA, read in part, is TGCGCCAGCAGCTTGGAACGGACAGGGGGCGGGGGGGAGACC. This gives the protein CASSLERTGGGGET. The whole CDR3 reads CASSLERTGGGGETQYF.